Shown below are 16 T cell receptor beta chains from a single sample sequenced in a study of T cell responses to AZD1222 COVID-19 vaccine (dated by TCRdb to 2020 to 2023). Receptors were amplified or captured by the immunoSEQ multiplex PCR assay. TCRdb took over this immuneACCESS table, retaining in-frame rearrangements with V and J assigned. Such tables are incomplete; in checked studies, under half of the missing clones stem from an unresolved V gene, and the remainder is unexplained. Counted in this sample were about 160,000 clones; approximately 89% of them appeared once. The ten biggest clones cover under 5% of the sample. Sample time point, as interpreted from the label and publication: baseline before first vaccination. This material consisted of peripheral blood, taken on day 0 of AZD1222 vaccination. The receptor set was obtained from an adult in good health.

The V gene is TRBV5-1, the J gene TRBJ2-1; either TRBD1 or TRBD2 may fit D (6 bases each). Trimming shortened V by 4 bases and J by 8 bases, and 16 bases separated the two germline ends. CDR1 SGHRS and CDR2 YFSETQ come from the germline V gene. The CDR3 covers 14 residues. CDR3 coding DNA: TGCGCCAGCAGCACTAGGGGGGAGTCGGATGAGCAGTTCTTC. It specifies CASSTRGESDEQFF.

The CDR3 nucleotides read TGTGCCAGCAGTTTTTTTCCGCCGCGGGAGGGCGTCAATGAGCAGTTCTTC. Encoded protein: CASSFFPPREGVNEQFF. The rearrangement joins TRBV28 to TRBJ2-1, with 9 bases matching TRBD2. Germline-derived CDR1 and CDR2 are MDHEN and SYDVKM. The trim removed 3 bases at V and 6 bases at J, leaving 12 bases unmatched. This CDR3 has 17 residues.

V is TRBV6-6 and J is TRBJ2-7; TRBD2 might be the D (6 bases). The CDR3 loop spans 15 amino acids. With 5 bases removed from V and 3 bases from J, the gap between germline ends came to 17 bases. Germline V gene data show CDR1 as MNHNY and CDR2 as SVGAGI (reference sequence). CDR3 nucleotides: TGTGCCAGCAGTCCCCTAAGGCAGGACTACTACGAGCAGTACTTC. It codes for CASSPLRQDYYEQYF.

This clone came up a few times. The chain is built from TRBV7-6 and TRBJ1-6; D may be TRBD1 (5 bases). The CDR3 runs 13 residues. V gave up 5 bases and J gave up 9 bases, with 11 bases separating them. In germline, CDR1 is SGHVS, CDR2 FNYEAQ. The CDR3 region is CASSVTAVSPLHF. The CDR3, as DNA: TGTGCCAGCAGCGTGACAGCGGTTTCACCCCTCCACTTT.

The CDR3 here is CSVGDYSNQPQHF. CDR3 DNA sequence: TGCAGCGTTGGGGACTATAGCAATCAGCCCCAGCATTTT. This chain connects TRBV29-1 to TRBJ1-5; TRBD1 might be the D (5 bases). Trimming took 4 bases from V and 0 from J, leaving 7 bases between them. The germline V gene has CDR1 SQVTM and CDR2 ANQGSEA. The CDR3 is 13 residues long.

This chain connects TRBV7-2 to TRBJ2-1; 8 nucleotides match TRBD2. Germline values: CDR1 SGHTA, CDR2 FQGNSA. With 1 base clipped from V and 7 bases from J, the junction kept 6 bases outside the gene matches. CDR3 size: 15 residues. The CDR3 reads CASSLVTLAGNEQFF. The CDR3 DNA follows: TGTGCCAGCAGCTTAGTGACCCTAGCGGGTAATGAGCAGTTCTTC.

This chain uses TRBV5-5 with TRBJ2-7; 10 bases fit TRBD2. The CDR3 is 15 amino acids. From germline, CDR1 is SGHKS and CDR2 YYEKEE (reference sequence). V dropped 0 bases and J dropped 6; count of bases not matched to a gene: 6. The CDR3 loop reads CASSLVLAGAREQYF. The CDR3 DNA reads as TGTGCCAGCAGCTTGGTCCTAGCGGGGGCCCGCGAGCAGTACTTC.

The J gene is TRBJ2-2, the V gene TRBV18; D is unresolved. Germline CDR1 is KGHSH and CDR2 is LQKENI. The length of the CDR3 is 15 residues. Trimming took off 1 base at V and 0 bases at J, with 6 bases between the two ends. CDR3 in DNA: TGTGCCAGCTCACCACTACTTTCGAACACCGGGGAGCTGTTTTTT. This translates into CASSPLLSNTGELFF.

The chain uses TRBV30 and TRBJ2-1; D remains unclear. Looked up from germline, CDR1 is GTSNPN and CDR2 is SVGIG (reference sequence). V was clipped by 4 bases and J by 9 bases, with 7 bases between them. The CDR3 contains 10 residues. CDR3 region: CAWKGVEQFF. The CDR3 coding sequence is TGTGCCTGGAAAGGTGTTGAGCAGTTCTTC.

This clone was seen a single time. The rearrangement joins TRBV5-1 to TRBJ2-3; 7 bases are shared with TRBD2. V shed 5 bases, J shed 7 bases, and the junction held 13 bases outside the gene matches. Germline V CDR1 and CDR2: SGHRS, YFSETQ. CDR3 length equals 15 residues. CDR3 in DNA: TGCGCCAGCAGGGGCGGGAGCTCCGCCAGCTATACGCAGTATTTT. Translating gives CASRGGSSASYTQYF.

The chain combines TRBV4-2 with TRBJ2-2; 14 bases agree with TRBD2. CDR1 and CDR2 (germline): LGHNA, YNFKEQ. The length of the CDR3 is 19 residues. The V segment lost 1 base and the J segment 3 bases; nucleotides outside the gene matches: 7. Here the CDR3 DNA reads TGTGCCAGCAGCCAAGTCGGGACTAGCGGGAGTGGCTACACCGGGGAGCTGTTTTTT. Protein product: CASSQVGTSGSGYTGELFF.

This chain uses TRBV7-9 with TRBJ2-1; D is perhaps TRBD1 (6 bases). Trimming stripped 1 base from V and 4 bases from J, with 11 bases between. This CDR3 has 15 residues. Germline assignment: CDR1 SEHNR and CDR2 FQNEAQ (reference sequence). CDR3 residues: CASSLVDQGYNEQFF. As DNA, the CDR3 is TGTGCCAGCAGCTTAGTCGACCAGGGGTACAATGAGCAGTTCTTC. Complete variable domain (other parts from reference TRBV7-9 and TRBJ2-1): DTGVSQNPRHKITKRGQNVTFRCDPISEHNRLYWYRQTLGQGPEFLTYFQNEAQLEKSRLLSDRFSAERPKGSFSTLEIQRTEQGDSAMYLCASSLVDQGYNEQFFGPGTRLTVL.

The chain combines TRBV2 with TRBJ2-1; TRBD2 is a possible D gene (6 bases). The V end was cut by 6 bases, the J end by 5 bases, with 17 bases between. This CDR3 has 15 amino acids. In germline, CDR1 is SNHLY, CDR2 FYNNEI. CDR3 loop: CASRSAAGKDNEQFF. The CDR3 nucleotides are TGTGCCAGCAGGAGTGCGGCGGGAAAGGACAATGAGCAGTTCTTC. Supplemented by reference TRBV2 and TRBJ2-1, the full variable domain reads EPEVTQTPSHQVTQMGQEVILRCVPISNHLYFYWYRQILGQKVEFLVSFYNNEISEKSEIFDDQFSVERPDGSNFTLKIRSTKLEDSAMYFCASRSAAGKDNEQFFGPGTRLTVL.

The chain couples TRBV6-5 to TRBJ1-4; TRBD1 might be the D (5 bases). V lost 6 bases, J lost 8 bases, and 16 bases lay in between. This CDR3 is built from 14 residues. From germline, CDR1 is MNHEY and CDR2 SVGAGI. The CDR3 protein is CASRRDARVEKLFF. The CDR3 bases are TGTGCCAGCAGACGGGACGCAAGAGTAGAAAAACTGTTTTTT.

The chain couples TRBV28 to TRBJ1-1, with unresolved D. The CDR3 loop spans 13 amino acids. Trimming took 7 bases from V and 11 from J, leaving 20 bases between them. Germline values: CDR1 MDHEN, CDR2 SYDVKM. CDR3 coding DNA: TGTGCCAGCAATCCGGGATCCCCCAGTCGGGCTTTCTTT. Protein sequence: CASNPGSPSRAFF.

This chain uses TRBV30 with TRBJ1-3; maybe TRBD1 (6 bases). Trimming took off 1 base at V and 0 bases at J, with 16 bases between the two ends. Germline CDR1 reads GTSNPN; CDR2 reads SVGIG (reference sequence). This CDR3 has 17 amino acids. CDR3 residues: CAWSGGWGPGSGNTIYF. DNA for the CDR3: TGTGCCTGGAGTGGGGGGTGGGGGCCAGGCTCTGGAAACACCATATATTTT.